In its sample, the clone carrying this T cell receptor (beta chain) was seen many times. TCRdb redid the calling of the 5' RACE reads with MiXCR, one entry per CDR3 protein. The data contain about 200,000 distinct CDR3 sequences, about 11% of them singletons. All donors comprised healthy Caucasians. The data were taken from a study of identical twins. This clonotype originated in a man over 45 in good health. The source material was memory T cells sorted from blood.

CDR3 sequence: CASSFALDLIAGSSYEQYF. The CDR3 nucleotides read TGTGCCAGCAGTTTCGCTCTAGATCTTATAGCGGGAAGCTCCTACGAGCAGTACTTC. This chain uses TRBV28 with TRBJ2-7; 8 nucleotides line up with TRBD2. The junction had 16 bases not matched to a gene; V was cut back by 3 bases and J by 0 bases. Germline V gives CDR1 MDHEN, CDR2 SYDVKM. The CDR3 covers 19 residues.